The 10 T cell receptor beta chains below come from one sample, sequenced in a study of control samples from healthy donors and cancer patients. Sequencing used immunoSEQ multiplex PCR; TCRdb keeps in-frame clones, though not all of them. The sample comprises roughly 92,000 clones, approximately 90% of which are singletons, and around 1.3% rests with the top ten. Sequencing was done on a sample of blood. These receptors all stem from a woman aged 45-65 years in good health.

The genes are TRBV15 and TRBJ2-7; D unclear. Trimming took 8 bases from V and 0 from J, leaving 14 bases between them. CDR1 is LNHNV, CDR2 YYDKDF, per germline (reference sequence). The CDR3 totals 14 residues. CDR3 residues: CATRSEPSSYEQYF. CDR3 DNA sequence: TGTGCCACCCGCTCAGAGCCGAGCTCCTACGAGCAGTACTTC. Full variable domain (outside the CDR3, taken from reference TRBV15 and TRBJ2-7): DAMVIQNPRYQVTQFGKPVTLSCSQTLNHNVMYWYQQKSSQAPKLLFHYYDKDFNNEADTPDNFQSRRPNTSFCFLDIRSPGLGDTAMYLCATRSEPSSYEQYFGPGTRLTVT.

The chain combines TRBV12-3 or TRBV12-4 with TRBJ1-2; 8 bases map to TRBD1. Trimming took 5 bases from V and 7 from J; bases not matched to a gene: 3. The CDR3 is 12 residues long. CDR3 loop: CASSPGTGGYTF. CDR3 sequence (DNA): TGTGCCAGCAGTCCTGGGACAGGTGGCTACACCTTC.

This rearrangement joins TRBV28 to TRBJ2-7; D is undetermined. The CDR3 covers 11 residues. The V gene's germline CDR1 is MDHEN and CDR2 SYDVKM. V dropped 3 bases and J dropped 5 bases, with 5 bases sitting between them. CDR3 region: CASSFHHEQYF. The CDR3 DNA reads as TGTGCCAGCAGTTTCCACCACGAGCAGTACTTC.

V gene TRBV7-9 combines with J gene TRBJ1-2; D remains ambiguous. Looked up from germline, CDR1 is SEHNR and CDR2 is FQNEAQ (reference sequence). V lost 5 bases, J lost 7 bases, and 11 bases lay in between. CDR3 length equals 12 residues. This CDR3 is CASSPAGSGYTF. CDR3 nucleotides: TGTGCCAGCAGCCCCGCAGGTAGTGGCTACACCTTC. Drawing the rest from reference TRBV7-9 and TRBJ1-2, the complete variable domain is DTGVSQNPRHKITKRGQNVTFRCDPISEHNRLYWYRQTLGQGPEFLTYFQNEAQLEKSRLLSDRFSAERPKGSFSTLEIQRTEQGDSAMYLCASSPAGSGYTFGSGTRLTVV.

The V call is TRBV3-1 (or the pseudogene TRBV3-2), the J call TRBJ2-2; tentative D call: TRBD2 (7 bases). CDR1 LGHDT and CDR2 YNNKEL come from the germline V gene (reference sequence). CDR3 length equals 16 residues. The V end was cut by 1 base, the J end by 4 bases, with 13 bases between. The DNA of the CDR3 is TGTGCCAGCAGCCAAGCGGGCGGGGGCTTCACCGGGGAGCTGTTTTTT. Translated: CASSQAGGGFTGELFF.

The chain couples TRBV7-6 to TRBJ1-1; maybe TRBD1 (5 bases). This CDR3 contains 15 residues. Trimming took off 5 bases at V and 5 bases at J, with 18 bases between the two ends. CDR1 and CDR2 from the germline V gene are SGHVS and FNYEAQ. The CDR3 loop reads CASSLQSGGRTEAFF. Written as DNA, the CDR3 is TGTGCCAGCAGCCTACAGAGTGGGGGGAGGACTGAAGCTTTCTTT.

The chain carries TRBV19 and TRBJ2-7; the D gene is possibly TRBD2 (5 bases). The V end lost 6 bases, the J end lost 3 bases, and 6 bases lay between the germline ends. Germline assignment: CDR1 LNHDA and CDR2 SQIVND (reference sequence). The CDR3 contains 11 residues. The CDR3 sequence: CASRSGYEQYF. The CDR3 nucleotides read TGTGCCAGTAGGAGCGGCTACGAGCAGTACTTC.

The rearrangement uses TRBV7-3 and TRBJ2-4; D remains unclear. V was pared by 5 bases and J by 3 bases, with 11 bases between. The CDR3 totals 14 residues. Germline V CDR1 and CDR2: SGHTA, FQGTGA. CDR3 protein: CASSLGTFKNIQYF. The CDR3 DNA reads TGTGCCAGCAGCCTCGGCACCTTCAAAAACATTCAGTACTTC.

The chain links TRBV10-3 to TRBJ2-2, with D possibly matching TRBD1 (6 bases). This CDR3 has 16 amino acids. Germline values: CDR1 ENHRY, CDR2 SYGVKD. The germline V and J ends were trimmed by 6 bases and 0 bases, with 14 bases remaining between them. The CDR3 sequence is CAISSGTTANTGELFF. CDR3 nucleotide sequence: TGTGCCATCAGCTCCGGGACAACCGCGAACACCGGGGAGCTGTTTTTT.

The CDR3 DNA follows: TGTGCCAGCAGTTTTCCTAGCGGCACAGATACGCAGTATTTT. The encoded protein is CASSFPSGTDTQYF. The chain has TRBV6-6 and TRBJ2-3; D perhaps matches TRBD2 (6 bases). The CDR3 sequence is 14 residues long. V was pared by 4 bases and J by 1 base, with 9 bases between. Germline CDR1 is MNHNY and CDR2 is SVGAGI (reference sequence).